This TCR beta chain was recorded in a study of blood T cell repertoires in COVID-19. At the level of the study: PBMCs, B-cell-depleted T cells, or T cells were the source of the cDNA or gDNA that made up the material.

The CDR3 loop spans 13 amino acids. The germline V gene encodes CDR1 MGHRA and CDR2 YSYEKL. Trimming stripped 1 base from V and 12 bases from J, with 15 bases between. Here immunoSEQ multiplex PCR was the method, and the copy in TCRdb shows in-frame clones only, minus some. Among approximately 46,000 clones, around 89% were seen once, and the ten largest hold 3.7%. This rearrangement joins TRBV4-1 to TRBJ1-1, with no clear D. Sequencing was carried out using peripheral blood. This receptor was obtained from a human donor in a cohort sampled during active COVID-19. DNA of the CDR3: TGCGCCAGCAGCCAAGTCTCCCCCATACTGACTTTCTTT. Protein product: CASSQVSPILTFF.